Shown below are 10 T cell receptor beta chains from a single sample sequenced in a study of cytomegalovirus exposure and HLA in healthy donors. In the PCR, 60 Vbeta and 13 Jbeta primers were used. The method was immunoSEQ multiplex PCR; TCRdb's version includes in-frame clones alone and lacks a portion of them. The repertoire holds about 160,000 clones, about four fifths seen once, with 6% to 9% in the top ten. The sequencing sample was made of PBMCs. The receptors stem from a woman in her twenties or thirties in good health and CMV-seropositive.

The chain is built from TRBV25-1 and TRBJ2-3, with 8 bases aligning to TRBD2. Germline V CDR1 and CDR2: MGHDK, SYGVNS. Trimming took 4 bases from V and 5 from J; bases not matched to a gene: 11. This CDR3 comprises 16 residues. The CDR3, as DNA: TGTGCCAGCAGTGCACTCGGGGGGGCAGGTGGAGATACGCAGTATTTT. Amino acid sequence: CASSALGGAGGDTQYF.

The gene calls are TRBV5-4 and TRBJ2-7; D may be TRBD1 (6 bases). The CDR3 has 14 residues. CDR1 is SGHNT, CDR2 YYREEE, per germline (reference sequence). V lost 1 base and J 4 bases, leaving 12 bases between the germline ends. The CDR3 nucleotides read TGTGCCAGCAGCTTGATGGGACATTCATACGAGCAGTACTTC. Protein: CASSLMGHSYEQYF.

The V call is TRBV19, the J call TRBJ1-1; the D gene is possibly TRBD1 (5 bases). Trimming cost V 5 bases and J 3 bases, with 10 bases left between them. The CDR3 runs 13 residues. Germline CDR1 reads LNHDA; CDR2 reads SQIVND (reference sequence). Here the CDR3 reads CASSLSGYTEAFF. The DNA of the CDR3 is TGTGCCAGTAGTCTTTCAGGGTACACTGAAGCTTTCTTT.

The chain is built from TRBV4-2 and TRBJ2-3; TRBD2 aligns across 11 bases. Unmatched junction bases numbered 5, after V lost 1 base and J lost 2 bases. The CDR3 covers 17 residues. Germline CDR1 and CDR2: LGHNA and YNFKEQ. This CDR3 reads CASSQGLAGSSTDTQYF. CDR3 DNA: TGTGCCAGCAGCCAAGGACTAGCGGGGAGTTCCACAGATACGCAGTATTTT.

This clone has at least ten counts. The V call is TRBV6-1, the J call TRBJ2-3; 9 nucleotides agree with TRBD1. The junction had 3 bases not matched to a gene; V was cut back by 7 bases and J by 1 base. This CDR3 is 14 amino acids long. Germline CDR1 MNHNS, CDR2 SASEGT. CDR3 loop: CASMRTGGTDTQYF. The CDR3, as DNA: TGTGCCAGCATGCGGACAGGGGGCACAGATACGCAGTATTTT.

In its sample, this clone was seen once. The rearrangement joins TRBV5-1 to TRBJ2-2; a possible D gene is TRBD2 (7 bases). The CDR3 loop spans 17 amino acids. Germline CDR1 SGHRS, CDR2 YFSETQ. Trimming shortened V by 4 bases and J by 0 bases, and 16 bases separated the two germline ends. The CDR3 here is CASSVPSRGPNTGELFF. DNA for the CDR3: TGCGCCAGCAGCGTGCCTTCGCGGGGGCCGAACACCGGGGAGCTGTTTTTT.

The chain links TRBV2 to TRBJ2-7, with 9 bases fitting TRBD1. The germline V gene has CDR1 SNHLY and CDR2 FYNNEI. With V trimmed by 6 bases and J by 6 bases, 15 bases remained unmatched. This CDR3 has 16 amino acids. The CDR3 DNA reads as TGTGCCAGCAGCGTCACGTCGGACAGGGGTTTGGGCGAGCAGTACTTC. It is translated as CASSVTSDRGLGEQYF.

CDR3 residues: CASSFVGQGRFDTEAFF. The CDR3, as DNA: TGTGCCAGCAGCTTTGTGGGACAGGGGCGATTCGACACTGAAGCTTTCTTT. This rearrangement joins TRBV7-9 to TRBJ1-1, with TRBD1 matching 10 bases. CDR1 SEHNR and CDR2 FQNEAQ come from the germline V gene (reference sequence). Trimming cost V 3 bases and J 3 bases; bases outside gene matches: 10. The CDR3 totals 17 residues.

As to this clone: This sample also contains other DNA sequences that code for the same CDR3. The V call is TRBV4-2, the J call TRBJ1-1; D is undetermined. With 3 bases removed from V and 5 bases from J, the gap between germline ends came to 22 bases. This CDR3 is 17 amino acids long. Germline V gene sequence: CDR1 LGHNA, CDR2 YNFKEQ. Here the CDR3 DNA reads TGTGCCAGCAGCCACCGCCGAGAGGGCTTAGGGAATACTGAAGCTTTCTTT. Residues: CASSHRREGLGNTEAFF.

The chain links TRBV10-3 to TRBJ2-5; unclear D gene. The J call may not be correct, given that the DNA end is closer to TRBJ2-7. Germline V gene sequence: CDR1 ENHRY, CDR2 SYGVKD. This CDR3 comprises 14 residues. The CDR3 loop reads CAISHWADSYEQYF. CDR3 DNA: TGTGCCATCAGCCATTGGGCGGACTCCTACGAGCAGTACTTC.